Below, 27 T cell receptor beta chains from the same sample are listed, as sequenced in a study of human T cells and chemical hapten exposure. Each CDR3 protein gets one entry after TCRdb re-called the RACE reads with MiXCR. The sample consists of more than 75,000 distinct CDR3 sequences, 9.6% of them appearing once. Described time point: pre-sensitization, week 0. Described treatment: therapeutic diphenylcyclopropenone sensitization with weekly scalp DPC. The input for sequencing was whole blood, taken in connection with sensitization to the hapten diphenylcyclopropenone (DPC). The receptors shown here come from a woman in her 40s with alopecia areata. Some clones in this sample may be carry-over from other donors' samples.

This clonotype came up many times. The rearrangement joins TRBV5-4 to TRBJ2-7; D may be TRBD2 (6 bases). Trimming shortened V by 4 bases and J by 0 bases, and 11 bases separated the two germline ends. CDR1 is SGHNT and CDR2 is YYREEE in the germline V gene (reference sequence). The CDR3 runs to 14 residues. In DNA, the CDR3 is TGTGCCAGCAGCCTGCGGGACTCCTCCTACGAGCAGTACTTC. This codes for CASSLRDSSYEQYF.

Many counts were recorded for this clonotype. The chain has TRBV12-3 or TRBV12-4 and TRBJ1-6, with D perhaps TRBD1 (6 bases). This CDR3 has 15 amino acids. Trimming removed 6 bases from V and 5 bases from J, with 14 bases in between. CDR3 nucleotide sequence: TGTGCCAGCAGCTTACAGGGTCTCAATAATTCACCCCTCCACTTT. This gives the protein CASSLQGLNNSPLHF.

This clonotype was observed a handful of times. This chain uses TRBV7-2 with TRBJ2-3, with D tentatively TRBD2 (6 bases). Trimming stripped 6 bases from V and 2 bases from J, with 15 bases between. Germline CDR1 is SGHTA and CDR2 is FQGNSA. The CDR3 is 15 amino acids. CDR3: CASRRGTGYTDTQYF. The CDR3 DNA is TGTGCCAGCAGGCGCGGGACTGGGTACACAGATACGCAGTATTTT. The complete variable domain, with remaining parts taken from reference TRBV7-2 and TRBJ2-3, reads GAGVSQSPSNKVTEKGKDVELRCDPISGHTALYWYRQSLGQGLEFLIYFQGNSAPDKSGLPSDRFSAERTGGSVSTLTIQRTQQEDSAVYLCASRRGTGYTDTQYFGPGTRLTVL.

Regarding this clonotype: One junction end disagrees with the germline gene, perhaps due to a read error. The chain combines TRBV15 with TRBJ2-7; D assignment may be TRBD1 or TRBD2 (5 bases each). In germline, CDR1 is LNHNV, CDR2 YYDKDF (reference sequence). The CDR3 length is 15 residues. In nucleotides, the CDR3 is TGTGCCACCAGCAGGTCAGGGACCCCGCACACATCGAGGGTCTTC. This sequence encodes CATSRSGTPHTSRVF.

The chain recombines TRBV20-1 with TRBJ1-1; the D gene is possibly TRBD1 (6 bases). CDR3 size: 13 residues. V lost 6 bases to trimming and J lost 6 bases, with 17 bases between them. In germline, CDR1 is DFQATT, CDR2 SNEGSKA (reference sequence). CDR3: CSARQVSVAEAFF. For the CDR3, the DNA is TGCAGTGCCAGACAGGTTTCTGTAGCTGAAGCTTTCTTT.

The chain employs TRBV7-9 and TRBJ2-7; D is undetermined. Trimming shortened V by 2 bases and J by 3 bases, and 17 bases separated the two germline ends. In germline, CDR1 is SEHNR, CDR2 FQNEAQ (reference sequence). The CDR3 contains 16 residues. CDR3: CASSLSTSPEGYEQYF. The CDR3, as DNA: TGTGCCAGCAGCTTATCTACCTCCCCGGAAGGCTACGAGCAGTACTTC.

This clonotype has a handful of counts. This sequence joins TRBV4-1 and TRBJ2-5, with TRBD2 identical over 12 bases. J gave up 3 bases and V 1 base, and 9 bases lay outside the gene matches. This CDR3 has 18 amino acids. Germline V gives CDR1 MGHRA, CDR2 YSYEKL. In nucleotides, the CDR3 is TGCGCCAGCAGCCAAGCTCGAGGACTAGCGGGGAGGGAAGAGACCCAGTACTTC. Translated: CASSQARGLAGREETQYF.

This clonotype has ten or more counts. The chain links TRBV20-1 to TRBJ2-7, with D tentatively TRBD1 or TRBD2 (6 bases each). The length of the CDR3 is 14 residues. V was clipped by 6 bases and J by 3 bases, with 18 bases between them. Germline V gene data show CDR1 as DFQATT and CDR2 as SNEGSKA (reference sequence). The CDR3 DNA sequence: TGCAGTGCACCTGGGGGGACACGTCTCTACGAGCAGTACTTC. The encoded protein is CSAPGGTRLYEQYF.

At least ten counts were recorded for this clonotype. V and J are TRBV12-3 or TRBV12-4 and TRBJ1-3; D is ambiguous. The V gene lost 7 bases and the J gene lost 2 bases, with 12 bases spanning the gap. This CDR3 comprises 14 residues. The CDR3 DNA sequence: TGTGCCAGCACCCTCACAGTGGCTGGAAACACCATATATTTT. Its translation: CASTLTVAGNTIYF.

The sample holds many counts of this clonotype. The chain joins TRBV5-1 to TRBJ1-4; 8 bases are a match to TRBD1. V was clipped by 4 bases and J by 8 bases; unmatched bases: 7. This CDR3 region has 14 residues. The germline CDR1 and CDR2 sequences are SGHRS and YFSETQ. The CDR3 loop reads CASSHGQGREKLFF. CDR3 in DNA: TGCGCCAGCAGCCACGGACAGGGAAGAGAAAAACTGTTTTTT. The whole variable domain, remainder taken from reference TRBV5-1 and TRBJ1-4, is KAGVTQTPRYLIKTRGQQVTLSCSPISGHRSVSWYQQTPGQGLQFLFEYFSETQRNKGNFPGRFSGRQFSNSRSEMNVSTLELGDSALYLCASSHGQGREKLFFGSGTQLSVL.

V gene TRBV7-9 combines with J gene TRBJ2-3; 11 nucleotides line up with TRBD2. This CDR3 has 16 amino acids. J was trimmed by 3 bases and V by 4 bases; bases with no gene match: 6. Per germline, CDR1 SEHNR and CDR2 FQNEAQ (reference sequence). The CDR3 is CASSSASGGITDTQYF. CDR3 nucleotides: TGTGCCAGCAGCTCTGCTAGCGGGGGGATAACAGATACGCAGTATTTT.

This clonotype has only a few counts. This sequence joins TRBV2 and TRBJ1-1; D is perhaps TRBD1 (5 bases). Germline values: CDR1 SNHLY, CDR2 FYNNEI. V lost 6 bases and J 6 bases, leaving 11 bases between the germline ends. The CDR3 spans 12 residues. The CDR3 nucleotides read TGTGCCAGCAGCCCGCAGGGTTCTGAAGCTTTCTTT. It yields the protein CASSPQGSEAFF.

J is TRBJ1-1 and V is TRBV25-1; D is perhaps TRBD1 (6 bases). There are 13 residues in the CDR3. Trimming took 8 bases from V and 0 from J, leaving 10 bases between them. The V gene's germline CDR1 is MGHDK and CDR2 SYGVNS. CDR3: CASRTAMNTEAFF. The CDR3 DNA reads TGTGCCAGCCGGACAGCAATGAACACTGAAGCTTTCTTT.

The sample holds a few counts of this clonotype. The chain combines TRBV19 with TRBJ2-7; D is perhaps TRBD1 (6 bases). The CDR3 has 13 residues. Germline-derived CDR1 and CDR2 are LNHDA and SQIVND (reference sequence). The germline V and J ends were trimmed by 5 bases and 0 bases, with 8 bases remaining between them. The CDR3 spells CASSVGHSYEQYF. CDR3 DNA: TGTGCCAGTAGTGTGGGACACTCCTACGAGCAGTACTTC. The full variable domain, rest sourced from reference TRBV19 and TRBJ2-7, is DGGITQSPKYLFRKEGQNVTLSCEQNLNHDAMYWYRQDPGQGLRLIYYSQIVNDFQKGDIAEGYSVSREKKESFPLTVTSAQKNPTAFYLCASSVGHSYEQYFGPGTRLTVT.

This clonotype appeared many times. The rearrangement joins TRBV20-1 to TRBJ2-7, with 10 bases matching TRBD2. The trim removed 3 bases at V and 4 bases at J, leaving 6 bases unmatched. This CDR3 is 14 amino acids long. Germline assignment: CDR1 DFQATT and CDR2 SNEGSKA (reference sequence). CDR3 amino acids: CSASVAGGLYEQYF. The CDR3 bases are TGCAGTGCTAGCGTAGCGGGGGGTTTATACGAGCAGTACTTC.

This clonotype was counted only a few times. The rearrangement links TRBV24-1 to TRBJ2-3, with D hard to call. The CDR3 covers 11 residues. The germline V and J ends were trimmed by 9 bases and 6 bases, with 9 bases remaining between them. Per the germline V gene, CDR1 is KGHDR and CDR2 is SFDVKD. CDR3 nucleotide sequence: TGTGCCACCGGAGAAGGGGATACGCAGTATTTT. Amino acids: CATGEGDTQYF.

The CDR3 reads CASSLEAGRGNIQYF. The CDR3 DNA sequence: TGTGCCAGCAGCTTAGAGGCGGGGCGCGGAAACATTCAGTACTTC. The V call is TRBV7-2, the J call TRBJ2-4; D perhaps matches TRBD2 (6 bases). The germline V and J ends were trimmed by 1 base and 6 bases, with 13 bases remaining between them. Per germline, CDR1 SGHTA and CDR2 FQGNSA. The CDR3 totals 15 residues.

There are many counts of this clonotype. This chain links TRBV6-5 with TRBJ2-7; 10 nucleotides line up with TRBD1. The CDR3 spans 16 residues. Germline CDR1 reads MNHEY; CDR2 reads SVGAGI. V lost 2 bases, J lost 7 bases, and 11 bases stayed unmatched. CDR3 in amino acids: CASSYAQGQGSREQYF. The CDR3 DNA reads as TGTGCCAGCAGTTACGCCCAGGGACAGGGGTCGAGGGAGCAGTACTTC.

This chain connects TRBV18 to TRBJ1-1; D is perhaps TRBD1 (6 bases). Germline loops: CDR1 KGHSH, CDR2 LQKENI. V was cut by 4 bases and J by 6 bases, with 12 bases left in between. The CDR3 is made up of 13 amino acids. CDR3: CASSQGGTPEAFF. Written as DNA, the CDR3 is TGTGCCAGCTCACAGGGGGGTACGCCTGAAGCTTTCTTT. The full variable domain, with the rest looked up from reference TRBV18 and TRBJ1-1, is NAGVMQNPRHLVRRRGQEARLRCSPMKGHSHVYWYRQLPEEGLKFMVYLQKENIIDESGMPKERFSAEFPKEGPSILRIQQVVRGDSAAYFCASSQGGTPEAFFGQGTRLTVV.

This clonotype appeared many times. V usage is TRBV9 and J usage is TRBJ2-3; the D gene is possibly TRBD1 (6 bases). The length of the CDR3 is 14 residues. V was pared by 4 bases and J by 8 bases, with 17 bases between. The germline gives CDR1 SGDLS, CDR2 YYNGEE. CDR3 sequence reads: CASSPYGSQGTQYF. The CDR3 DNA follows: TGTGCCAGCAGCCCTTACGGGTCACAGGGTACGCAGTATTTT.

This clonotype was detected a few times. The chain joins TRBV9 to TRBJ2-1; 9 nucleotides line up with TRBD2. The CDR3 is 15 amino acids. CDR1 is SGDLS and CDR2 is YYNGEE in the germline V gene. V was clipped by 4 bases and J by 5 bases; unmatched bases: 7. CDR3 protein: CASSPRSGGDNEQFF. In nucleotides, the CDR3 is TGTGCCAGCAGCCCTCGTAGCGGGGGAGACAATGAGCAGTTCTTC.

The CDR3 DNA sequence: TGTGCCAGCAGACGCCATGGGGACAGTAACACCATATATTTT. Protein product: CASRRHGDSNTIYF. The chain recombines TRBV12-3 or TRBV12-4 with TRBJ1-3; 7 bases line up with TRBD1. This CDR3 contains 14 residues. The ends lost 6 bases at V and 7 bases at J; junction bases unmatched: 9.

The table lists this clonotype with many counts. The chain recombines TRBV7-9 with TRBJ2-3, with D unresolved. The V and J ends lost 5 bases and 8 bases respectively, with 17 bases between them. The CDR3 is 14 amino acids. In germline, CDR1 is SEHNR, CDR2 FQNEAQ (reference sequence). The CDR3 loop is CASSPLDGWGTQYF. The CDR3 coding sequence is TGTGCCAGCAGCCCGCTGGACGGCTGGGGTACGCAGTATTTT.

The chain has TRBV7-2 and TRBJ2-1; TRBD2 matches at 8 bases. This CDR3 comprises 15 residues. Germline CDR1 is SGHTA and CDR2 is FQGNSA. Trimming took 6 bases from V and 10 from J; bases not matched to a gene: 14. This chain's CDR3 is CASRYSGGLLGEQFF. The CDR3 DNA reads as TGTGCCAGCAGGTACAGCGGGGGCCTATTAGGGGAGCAGTTCTTC.

This clonotype was recorded a few times. This sequence joins TRBV6-7 and TRBJ2-1, with 9 positions matching TRBD2. TRBV6-7 is given ORF status, its function remaining uncertain. The CDR3 length is 13 residues. The J segment lost 7 bases and the V segment lost 5 bases, leaving 3 bases of the junction unmatched. The CDR3 DNA reads as TGTGCCAGCAGTAAAAGCGGGGGGAATGAGCAGTTCTTC. It yields the protein CASSKSGGNEQFF.

The rearrangement joins TRBV25-1 to TRBJ2-1; unclear D gene. CDR3 length equals 15 residues. The V end was cut by 4 bases, the J end by 0 bases, with 10 bases between. Germline lookup yields CDR1 MGHDK and CDR2 SYGVNS. The CDR3 reads CASSAGAGSYNEQFF. The CDR3 coding sequence is TGTGCCAGCAGTGCGGGTGCCGGCTCCTACAATGAGCAGTTCTTC.

V is TRBV28 and J is TRBJ1-5; no definite D call. This CDR3 is built from 14 residues. V was cut by 3 bases and J by 6 bases, with 12 bases left in between. Germline CDR1 and CDR2: MDHEN and SYDVKM. Here the CDR3 reads CASSLSRSSQPQHF. CDR3 DNA: TGTGCCAGCAGTTTGAGCCGCTCCAGTCAGCCCCAGCATTTT.